This TCR beta chain is drawn from a study of identical twins. Whole-study findings and limits: Models underestimated TCR alpha sharing (out-of-frame) in monozygotic twins. The study found weaker excess twin sharing in beta out-of-frame sequences.

Through template switching, a universal primer site was introduced, and the cDNA contained unique molecular identifiers. TCRdb redid the calling of the 5' RACE reads with MiXCR, one entry per CDR3 protein. This table holds 200,000 to 250,000 distinct CDR3 sequences, about an eighth found once. This clonotype was recorded many times. Its antigen is as yet unknown. Trimming removed 3 bases at V and 3 bases at J, with 18 bases between. The CDR3 covers 16 residues. Germline CDR1 SGHDT, CDR2 YYEEEE. This TCR derives from a woman aged 18-29 years in good health. V is TRBV5-6 and J is TRBJ1-1; TRBD1 might be the D (6 bases). Sequenced sample: memory (CD45RO+) T cells sorted from blood. This CDR3 reads CASSSLGGTGDTEAFF. The CDR3 nucleotides are TGTGCCAGCAGCTCCCTAGGGGGAACCGGGGACACTGAAGCTTTCTTT.